One and the same sample provided the 30 T cell receptor beta chains below, sequenced in a study of neurological immune-mediated disorders. Each CDR3 protein is one row after TCRdb ran MiXCR on the 5' RACE reads. The profile covers 30,000 or so distinct CDR3 sequences, with 12% appearing a single time and approximately 8% taken by the ten largest. What was sequenced was PBMCs. The source is a man between 60 and 75 years old in good health.

This clonotype was recorded at least ten times. This rearrangement joins TRBV12-3 or TRBV12-4 to TRBJ2-2, with D perhaps TRBD2 (6 bases). V was trimmed by 3 bases and J by 9 bases, leaving 11 bases between them. The CDR3 covers 13 residues. The CDR3 loop reads CASSFSEGRELFF. The CDR3 DNA is TGTGCCAGCAGTTTTTCGGAGGGAAGGGAGCTGTTTTTT.

This clonotype was picked up a small number of times. This rearrangement joins TRBV4-3 to TRBJ2-7; D is perhaps TRBD1 (5 bases). V was cut by 1 base and J by 3 bases, with 10 bases left in between. Germline values: CDR1 LGHNA, CDR2 YSLEER. The CDR3 sequence is 14 residues long. The CDR3 region is CASSQGTLNYEQYF. DNA for the CDR3: TGCGCCAGCAGCCAAGGGACACTGAACTACGAGCAGTACTTC.

This clonotype was counted ten times or more. The chain combines TRBV10-3 with TRBJ2-7; the match to TRBD1 covers 7 bases. J gave up 6 bases and V 2 bases, and 1 base lay outside the gene matches. The CDR3 is 12 residues long. Per germline, CDR1 ENHRY and CDR2 SYGVKD. The CDR3 protein is CAISEDRAEQYF. The CDR3 nucleotides are TGTGCCATCAGTGAGGACAGGGCCGAGCAGTACTTC.

Here the CDR3 DNA reads TGTGCCAGCAGAGGGGCGGGGGGGGAAGAGACCCAGTACTTC. It is translated as CASRGAGGEETQYF. This chain connects TRBV6-1 to TRBJ2-5; 9 bases are a match to TRBD2. V shed 6 bases and J 3 bases; nucleotides not matched to a gene: 5. In germline, CDR1 is MNHNS, CDR2 SASEGT. The CDR3 spans 14 residues.

This clonotype was recorded many times. This chain joins TRBV29-1 and TRBJ1-5; 10 bases align to TRBD1. CDR3 length equals 13 residues. Germline V gene data show CDR1 as SQVTM and CDR2 as ANQGSEA. The V gene end was trimmed by 4 bases and the J gene end by 7 bases; junction bases not matched to a gene: 4. CDR3 protein: CSVADRGDQPQHF. The CDR3 nucleotides read TGCAGCGTTGCGGACAGGGGGGACCAGCCCCAGCATTTT. Based on the CDR3 plus reference TRBV29-1 and TRBJ1-5, the full variable domain is SAVISQKPSRDICQRGTSLTIQCQVDSQVTMMFWYRQQPGQSLTLIATANQGSEATYESGFVIDKFPISRPNLTFSTLTVSNMSPEDSSIYLCSVADRGDQPQHFGDGTRLSIL.

In its sample, this clonotype was seen many times. As DNA, the CDR3 is TGTGCCAGCAGCCGGGACCTGAGCAATGAAAAACTGTTTTTT. Protein: CASSRDLSNEKLFF. The chain carries TRBV6-5 and TRBJ1-4, with a tentative D call TRBD1 (5 bases). The germline V and J ends were trimmed by 6 bases and 5 bases, with 13 bases remaining between them. Germline CDR1 reads MNHEY; CDR2 reads SVGAGI. The CDR3 covers 14 residues.

This clonotype was counted ten times or more. V is TRBV20-1 and J is TRBJ2-1; 8 nucleotides line up with TRBD2. Germline CDR1 reads DFQATT; CDR2 reads SNEGSKA (reference sequence). CDR3 length equals 15 residues. The J segment lost 5 bases and the V segment lost 5 bases, leaving 11 bases of the junction unmatched. The CDR3 DNA reads TGCAGTGCTTATACAGCGGGAGACTCGGACAATGAGCAGTTCTTC. Protein product: CSAYTAGDSDNEQFF.

In this sample, this clonotype turned up many times. The rearrangement uses TRBV7-2 and TRBJ1-5, with D possibly TRBD1 on 5 matching bases. Trimming shortened V by 1 base and J by 0 bases, and 10 bases separated the two germline ends. The germline V gene encodes CDR1 SGHTA and CDR2 FQGNSA. The CDR3 has 16 amino acids. The CDR3 loop reads CASSLVGGGSNQPQHF. The DNA for the CDR3 is TGTGCCAGCAGCTTAGTGGGGGGGGGTAGCAATCAGCCCCAGCATTTT. Drawing the rest from reference TRBV7-2 and TRBJ1-5, the complete variable domain is GAGVSQSPSNKVTEKGKDVELRCDPISGHTALYWYRQSLGQGLEFLIYFQGNSAPDKSGLPSDRFSAERTGGSVSTLTIQRTQQEDSAVYLCASSLVGGGSNQPQHFGDGTRLSIL.

This clonotype was picked up many times. This chain uses TRBV18 with TRBJ2-5; TRBD2 aligns across 9 bases. The ends lost 3 bases at V and 3 bases at J; junction bases unmatched: 11. This CDR3 is 17 amino acids long. In germline, CDR1 is KGHSH, CDR2 LQKENI. The DNA for the CDR3 is TGTGCCAGCTCACCCGACTCCGCGGGAGGGTTAAAAGAGACCCAGTACTTC. Protein product: CASSPDSAGGLKETQYF.

In its sample, this clonotype was seen many times. CDR3: CASSTGYTEAFF. The CDR3 bases are TGTGCCAGCAGTACAGGTTACACTGAAGCTTTCTTT. The rearrangement links TRBV12-3 or TRBV12-4 to TRBJ1-1; weak D call: TRBD1 (5 bases). Trimming took 5 bases from V and 3 from J, leaving 7 bases between them. The CDR3 runs 12 residues.

V usage is TRBV6-6 and J usage is TRBJ1-6; weak D call: TRBD1 (6 bases). The V gene lost 7 bases and the J gene lost 7 bases, with 20 bases spanning the gap. There are 16 residues in the CDR3. Germline assignment: CDR1 MNHNY and CDR2 SVGAGI (reference sequence). In nucleotides, the CDR3 is TGTGCCAGCACTCCGAGGGGCCGGGACACCAATTCACCCCTCCACTTT. As protein: CASTPRGRDTNSPLHF.

The table lists this clonotype with many counts. The CDR3 sequence is CASSKPLGTEQFF. Written as DNA, the CDR3 is TGTGCCAGCAGCAAACCTCTAGGGACCGAGCAGTTCTTC. The V gene is TRBV12-3 or TRBV12-4, the J gene TRBJ2-1; D possibly matches TRBD1 or TRBD2 (5 bases each). The CDR3 extends over 13 amino acids. The V and J ends lost 6 bases and 10 bases respectively, with 16 bases between them.

This clonotype was seen many times. The chain combines TRBV3-1 with TRBJ2-1; TRBD1 aligns across 8 bases. Germline V gene lookup returns CDR1 LGHDT and CDR2 YNNKEL (reference sequence). The trim removed 5 bases at V and 7 bases at J, leaving 13 bases unmatched. The CDR3 sequence is 16 residues long. CDR3: CASSSTGQGANNEQFF. The CDR3 DNA reads as TGTGCCAGCAGCTCGACAGGCCAGGGGGCAAATAATGAGCAGTTCTTC.

There are many counts of this clonotype. CDR3 sequence reads: CASSLHNSPLHF. CDR3 DNA: TGTGCCAGCAGCCTCCATAATTCACCCCTCCACTTT. This chain links TRBV3-1 with TRBJ1-6; D gene unclear. The CDR3 runs 12 residues. Germline CDR1 is LGHDT and CDR2 is YNNKEL (reference sequence). The V end was cut by 4 bases, the J end by 5 bases, with 3 bases between.

Ten or more counts support this clonotype. The chain has TRBV7-3 and TRBJ2-3; D is unresolved. V dropped 2 bases and J dropped 0 bases, with 9 bases sitting between them. This CDR3 is 15 amino acids long. The germline V gene has CDR1 SGHTA and CDR2 FQGTGA. The CDR3, as DNA: TGTGCCAGCAGCTTACAGCAAGGCAGCACAGATACGCAGTATTTT. It specifies CASSLQQGSTDTQYF.

This clonotype was detected many times. The chain carries TRBV28 and TRBJ2-1, with D unclear. The V and J ends lost 5 bases and 7 bases respectively, with 9 bases between them. CDR3 length equals 12 residues. Germline V CDR1 and CDR2: MDHEN, SYDVKM. The CDR3 loop reads CASSPRWNEQFF. The CDR3 nucleotides are TGTGCCAGCAGTCCACGATGGAATGAGCAGTTCTTC. Full variable domain (remainder filled in from reference TRBV28 and TRBJ2-1): DVKVTQSSRYLVKRTGEKVFLECVQDMDHENMFWYRQDPGLGLRLIYFSYDVKMKEKGDIPEGYSVSREKKERFSLILESASTNQTSMYLCASSPRWNEQFFGPGTRLTVL.

This clonotype showed up many times. The rearrangement links TRBV7-8 to TRBJ2-7; 10 bases are a match to TRBD1. The J segment lost 7 bases and the V segment lost 3 bases, leaving 6 bases of the junction unmatched. Germline V lookup: CDR1 SGHVS, CDR2 FQNEAQ. The CDR3 has 14 amino acids. The CDR3 DNA follows: TGTGCCAGCAGCTTCAGACAGGGGGCAGGGGAGCAGTACTTC. This sequence encodes CASSFRQGAGEQYF.

This clonotype was counted at least ten times. The chain links TRBV5-1 to TRBJ2-1, with a possible D match to TRBD2 (6 bases). From germline, CDR1 is SGHRS and CDR2 YFSETQ. This CDR3 has 14 residues. V lost 5 bases and J 9 bases, leaving 18 bases between the germline ends. The CDR3 DNA reads as TGCGCCAGCAGGGAGGGCCCCATGCCGGGTGAGCAGTTCTTC. Translated, it gives CASREGPMPGEQFF.

In its sample, this clonotype was seen many times. This rearrangement joins TRBV20-1 to TRBJ2-1, with TRBD1 identical over 7 bases. Per germline, CDR1 DFQATT and CDR2 SNEGSKA (reference sequence). The V and J ends lost 0 bases and 10 bases, in that order; junction bases with no gene match: 6. The CDR3 extends over 13 amino acids. CDR3: CSAREYSDREQFF. CDR3 DNA: TGCAGTGCTAGAGAATATTCGGACAGGGAGCAGTTCTTC.

This clonotype came up many times. The CDR3 loop reads CASSLWGGTNNEKLFF. The CDR3 bases are TGTGCCAGCAGTTTATGGGGAGGGACAAACAATGAAAAACTGTTTTTT. The chain uses TRBV27 and TRBJ1-4; the D gene is possibly TRBD1 (6 bases). The V and J ends lost 1 base and 5 bases respectively, with 14 bases between them. This CDR3 has 16 residues. Germline loops: CDR1 MNHEY, CDR2 SMNVEV (reference sequence).

This clonotype is medium-sized (0.01 to 0.1%) in the sample. The gene calls are TRBV9 and TRBJ2-7; D unclear. The CDR3 is 14 amino acids. The V gene's germline CDR1 is SGDLS and CDR2 YYNGEE. Trimming pared 4 bases from V and 0 bases from J, leaving 11 bases between. The CDR3 spells CASSSHGSSYEQYF. The DNA for the CDR3 is TGTGCCAGCAGCTCCCACGGCAGCTCCTACGAGCAGTACTTC.

Many counts were recorded for this clonotype. In DNA, the CDR3 is TGTGCCAGCTCACCACCGGGTTTGGACTACGAGCAGTACTTC. This sequence encodes CASSPPGLDYEQYF. The chain recombines TRBV18 with TRBJ2-7; no reliable D call. The V end lost 0 bases, the J end lost 3 bases, and 9 bases lay between the germline ends. The germline CDR1 and CDR2 sequences are KGHSH and LQKENI. The CDR3 has 14 amino acids.

This clonotype was seen at least ten times. V gene TRBV7-2 combines with J gene TRBJ2-1; TRBD2 matches at 9 bases. Germline values: CDR1 SGHTA, CDR2 FQGNSA. This CDR3 comprises 14 residues. J was trimmed by 7 bases and V by 0 bases; bases with no gene match: 1. The CDR3 spells CASSLASGRNEQFF. The CDR3 nucleotides are TGTGCCAGCAGCTTAGCTAGCGGGAGAAATGAGCAGTTCTTC.

This clonotype came up many times. This rearrangement joins TRBV5-1 to TRBJ2-7; 13 bases agree with TRBD2. Germline values: CDR1 SGHRS, CDR2 YFSETQ. V shed 0 bases, J shed 4 bases, and the junction held 4 bases outside the gene matches. The CDR3 extends over 16 amino acids. CDR3 sequence: CASSLGGTSGIYEQYF. The CDR3 DNA reads as TGCGCCAGCAGCTTGGGGGGGACTAGCGGGATTTACGAGCAGTACTTC.

This clonotype was seen ten or more times. The chain has TRBV7-2 and TRBJ2-2; 8 bases line up with TRBD2. The V segment lost 0 bases and the J segment 4 bases; nucleotides outside the gene matches: 1. In germline, CDR1 is SGHTA, CDR2 FQGNSA. The CDR3 extends over 15 amino acids. The CDR3 loop is CASSLAAGGTGELFF. The CDR3 region has the DNA TGTGCCAGCAGCTTAGCGGCGGGGGGCACCGGGGAGCTGTTTTTT.

This clonotype was picked up many times. The chain has TRBV7-9 and TRBJ1-4; no clear D gene. The ends were cut back, 4 bases at V and 3 bases at J, with 9 bases in the middle. The germline V gene has CDR1 SEHNR and CDR2 FQNEAQ (reference sequence). This CDR3 has 14 residues. The CDR3, as DNA: TGTGCCAGCAGCTCCGGGGTTTCTAATGAAAAACTGTTTTTT. The encoded protein is CASSSGVSNEKLFF.

This clonotype was counted many times. The J gene is TRBJ2-5, the V gene TRBV20-1; no firm D call. The CDR3 totals 13 residues. V was pared by 6 bases and J by 2 bases, with 13 bases between. The germline gives CDR1 DFQATT, CDR2 SNEGSKA (reference sequence). CDR3 in amino acids: CSAERGGQETQYF. Written as DNA, the CDR3 is TGCAGTGCAGAACGAGGTGGTCAAGAGACCCAGTACTTC.

There are many counts of this clonotype. The chain carries TRBV6-2 or TRBV6-3 and TRBJ2-1; 11 bases agree with TRBD2. Germline V CDR1 and CDR2: MNHEY, SVGEGT. This CDR3 has 15 amino acids. The junction had 2 bases not matched to a gene; V was cut back by 6 bases and J by 1 base. CDR3 DNA: TGTGCCAGCAGACGACTAGCGGGATCCTACAATGAGCAGTTCTTC. Translation: CASRRLAGSYNEQFF.

By sample share, this clonotype is medium-sized. The CDR3 spells CASSFGRKQYF. CDR3 DNA sequence: TGTGCCAGCAGCTTCGGACGTAAACAGTACTTC. The V gene is TRBV7-8, the J gene TRBJ2-7; D call uncertain. CDR3 length: 11 amino acids. Germline values: CDR1 SGHVS, CDR2 FQNEAQ. V was shortened by 3 bases and J by 10 bases, with 10 bases between the two germline ends. Full variable domain (rest looked up from reference TRBV7-8 and TRBJ2-7): GAGVSQSPRYKVAKRGQDVALRCDPISGHVSLFWYQQALGQGPEFLTYFQNEAQLDKSGLPSDRFFAERPEGSVSTLKIQRTQQEDSAVYLCASSFGRKQYFGPGTRLTVT.

This clonotype was found many times. The gene calls are TRBV20-1 and TRBJ1-3, with D tentatively TRBD1 (5 bases). The CDR3 sequence is 14 residues long. The ends were cut back, 6 bases at V and 3 bases at J, with 15 bases in the middle. The germline gives CDR1 DFQATT, CDR2 SNEGSKA (reference sequence). The CDR3 DNA reads TGCAGTGCAACGTCTAGAGACAGTGGAAACACCATATATTTT. This sequence encodes CSATSRDSGNTIYF.